This T cell receptor (beta chain) was identified during a study of naive and memory T cell subsets. Regarding the study as a whole: Naive and memory subsets had different power law exponents for TCR abundance. From naive to CM, EM and EMRA, diversity decreased and Gini increased.

A remark on this clonotype: Its antigen remains unknown.

Both TRBC1 and TRBC2 were covered by a beta constant-region primer of two equimolar oligonucleotides. Ligated cDNA was amplified by four rounds of PCR with nested alpha and beta constant-region primers and SP2. A 12-nucleotide UMI and the SP2 primer were added to the cDNA 3' end by oligonucleotide ligation. TCRdb redid the calling of the UMI-ligation and nested PCR reads with MiXCR, one entry per CDR3 protein. Counted here are about 82,000 distinct CDR3 sequences, over 8.5% occurring once; the ten biggest clones make up less than 1.5%. This CDR3 is built from 13 residues. Between the trimmed V and J ends, which lost 3 bases and 2 bases, there was a span of 8 bases. The germline V gene encodes CDR1 SGHTA and CDR2 FQGNSA. Alpha and beta libraries were amplified separately from the second PCR onward.

The sequence came from a human donor in good health. Sequenced material: naive CD8+ T cells from blood. The chain joins TRBV7-2 to TRBJ2-7, with a tentative D call TRBD1 (5 bases). CDR3 sequence: CASSFGRAYEQYF. The CDR3 bases are TGTGCCAGCAGCTTCGGCAGGGCCTACGAGCAGTACTTC.